The sequence of this T cell receptor (beta chain) was determined in a study of technical replicates of blood from a few donors. Data came from immunoSEQ multiplex PCR; TCRdb stores just in-frame clones and leaves some out. The profile covers some 80,000 clones, with about 96% appearing a single time and around 0.28% taken by the ten largest. Trimming took off 9 bases at V and 4 bases at J, with 7 bases between the two ends. Germline values: CDR1 MGHRA, CDR2 YSYEKL. The CDR3 is 12 residues long. V usage is TRBV4-1 and J usage is TRBJ2-6; D remains unclear. The TCR comes from a human donor in good health. Sequencing input: T cells isolated from PBMCs. CDR3 nucleotides: TGCGCCAGTAGATCAGGGGCCAACGTCCTGACTTTC. This translates into CASRSGANVLTF.